The clone carrying this T cell receptor (beta chain) was seen a few times. Antigen: not known. The data were obtained in a study of beta chain features in type 1 diabetes. The study's findings and limits: A closer apparent resemblance between naive, central memory and Treg TCRB repertoires was seen in patients than in healthy donors. Junctions at VDJ sites from type 1 diabetes patients had fewer insertions and more deletions.

The length of the CDR3 is 14 residues. The germline V gene encodes CDR1 ENHRY and CDR2 SYGVKD. V lost 1 base, J lost 6 bases, and 3 bases stayed unmatched. Expressed TCRB transcripts were sequenced because the isolated RNA had all been reverse transcribed beforehand. Generated by immunoSEQ multiplex PCR, the TCRdb table keeps only in-frame clones and is missing some. The sample holds under 900,000 clones, roughly 17% seen once. Based on CD45RO/CCR7/CD25/CD127/CD95/CD27, CD4+ regulatory, stem cell-like memory, naive and central memory cells were sorted. The V and J genes are TRBV10-3 and TRBJ1-2, with 9 bases fitting TRBD1. The TCR originated in a woman aged 18 to 35 in good health. Input material: naive CD4+ T cells from blood. The CDR3 protein is CAISELDRGDGYTF. As DNA, the CDR3 is TGTGCCATCAGTGAGTTGGACAGGGGTGATGGCTACACCTTC.